This entry concerns a single TCR beta chain. Its antigen is unidentified. One junction end disagrees with the germline gene, perhaps due to a read error. The entry originates in a study of cytomegalovirus exposure and HLA in healthy donors. Study-level findings and limits: A link between a missense DCLRE1C variant and TCR beta V- and J-gene trimming emerged from a later analysis. It was reported in a later analysis that an Asian-associated ancestry cluster showed fewer N-insertions than the approximately 700-donor mean.

Both 60 Vbeta primers and 13 Jbeta primers went into the PCR. Sequenced by immunoSEQ multiplex PCR; TCRdb stores in-frame clones only, minus some. The sample lists roughly 100,000 clones; roughly 80% were seen once. The CDR3 consists of 14 residues. The germline CDR1 and CDR2 sequences are KGHSH and LQKENI. Material: PBMCs. This sequence originates from a man aged 30-40 years in good health and CMV-seropositive. The chain is built from TRBV18 and TRBJ2-7; 7 bases are shared with TRBD2. CDR3 sequence (DNA): TGTGCCAGCTCACCAGCGACTAGCTCCCACGAGCAGTACTTC. Encoded protein: CASSPATSSHEQYF. The full variable domain, rest sourced from reference TRBV18 and TRBJ2-7, is NAGVMQNPRHLVRRRGQEARLRCSPMKGHSHVYWYRQLPEEGLKFMVYLQKENIIDESGMPKERFSAEFPKEGPSILRIQQVVRGDSAAYFCASSPATSSHEQYFGPGTRLTVT.